The rows below give T cell receptor beta chains drawn from one sample of a study of a mutant IDH1 vaccine in newly diagnosed glioma. Method: immunoSEQ multiplex PCR; TCRdb's copy keeps in-frame clones and lacks some. This repertoire shows tens of thousands of clones, about 83% found once; its top ten account for about 1.7%. Sequenced here: PBMCs, sampled from a glioma patient treated with radiotherapy, temozolomide or both. These receptors were taken from a woman aged 35 to 49 with glioma. Both conserved end residues are part of each CDR3. Each record gives: CDR3 length, J gene, clone size, V gene, D gene, CDR3 protein, CDR3 DNA. D genes are given only for firm matches. Rows give clone size only sometimes, using once, few, many, or a class for an expanded clone.

>14|TRBJ2-7|-|TRBV7-8|-
CASSPDRYQNEQYF
TGTGCCAGCAGCCCCGACAGGTACCAAAACGAGCAGTACTTC
>17|TRBJ2-3|-|TRBV4-2|TRBD2
CASSPWTSGGGTDTQYF
TGTGCCAGCAGCCCATGGACTAGCGGGGGGGGCACAGATACGCAGTATTTT
>14|TRBJ2-5|-|TRBV7-7|-
CASSLAITTETQYF
TGTGCTAGCAGCTTAGCGATAACTACGGAGACCCAGTACTTC
>17|TRBJ1-5|-|TRBV2|-
CASSAPLGAAGNQPQHF
TGTGCCAGCAGTGCCCCTCTCGGGGCCGCGGGCAATCAGCCCCAGCATTTT
>15|TRBJ1-1|-|TRBV7-2|-
CASSPRRGGNTEAFF
TGTGCCAGCAGCCCTAGACGGGGAGGGAACACTGAAGCTTTCTTT
>11|TRBJ1-1|few|TRBV30|-
CAWSVLEEAFF
TGTGCCTGGAGTGTACTAGAGGAAGCTTTCTTT
>15|TRBJ2-7|once|TRBV5-1|TRBD1
CASSLNRGTSYEQYF
TGCGCCAGCAGTCTTAACAGGGGGACCTCCTACGAGCAGTACTTC
>14|TRBJ2-7|-|TRBV7-9|TRBD2
CASSPRTSRSEQYF
TGTGCCAGCAGCCCCAGGACTAGTCGGTCCGAGCAGTACTTC
>13|TRBJ2-7|-|TRBV5-5|-
CASSLDRKREQYF
TGTGCCAGCAGCTTGGACAGAAAGCGCGAGCAGTACTTC
>11|TRBJ2-7|-|TRBV6-5|-
CASSYGIEQYF
TGTGCCAGCAGTTATGGGATCGAGCAGTACTTC
>13|TRBJ2-7|-|TRBV2|TRBD2
CASSDGDYYEQYF
TGTGCCAGCAGTGATGGGGACTACTACGAGCAGTACTTC
>11|TRBJ2-3|-|TRBV30|-
CATSRSERQYF
TGTGCTACGAGTAGGTCGGAGCGACAGTATTTT
>18|TRBJ2-5|-|TRBV18|-
CASSPRPGHYVPQGTQYF
TGTGCCAGCTCACCTAGACCGGGACACTACGTCCCTCAAGGGACCCAGTACTTC
>14|TRBJ1-5|-|TRBV4-3|-
CASSQDSGNQPQHF
TGCGCCAGCAGCCAAGATTCGGGCAATCAGCCCCAGCATTTT
>14|TRBJ1-4|few|TRBV30|TRBD1
CAWSIGTGKEKLFF
TGTGCCTGGAGTATAGGGACAGGGAAAGAAAAACTGTTTTTT
>16|TRBJ2-6|-|TRBV15|-
CATSRDRGVGANVLTF
TGTGCCACCAGCAGAGATCGTGGGGTTGGGGCCAACGTCCTGACTTTC
>13|TRBJ1-1|once|TRBV7-2|TRBD1
CAGQAHMNTEAFF
TGTGCCGGACAGGCTCACATGAACACTGAAGCTTTCTTT
>16|TRBJ1-4|-|TRBV2|-
CASSDRGQDLSEKLFF
TGTGCCAGCAGTGACCGGGGGCAGGACCTAAGTGAAAAACTGTTTTTT
>13|TRBJ2-2|-|TRBV15|-
CATSREGVRELFF
TGTGCCACCAGCAGAGAAGGGGTTAGGGAGCTGTTTTTT
>15|TRBJ2-5|-|TRBV30|TRBD2
CAWSFGLAGGLTQYF
TGTGCCTGGAGTTTCGGACTAGCGGGGGGTTTGACCCAGTACTTC
>18|TRBJ1-2|-|TRBV18|TRBD1
CASSPLPGTGGSDYGYTF
TGTGCCAGCTCACCACTCCCCGGGACAGGGGGCAGCGACTATGGCTACACCTTC
>13|TRBJ1-1|-|TRBV7-2|-
CASSFQPGFEAFF
TGTGCCAGCAGCTTTCAACCCGGATTCGAAGCTTTCTTT
>14|TRBJ2-7|-|TRBV2|-
CASNDGLRGYEQYF
TGTGCCAGCAATGATGGGTTGAGGGGCTACGAGCAGTACTTC
>14|TRBJ1-5|-|TRBV18|-
CASSAGTQNQPQHF
TGTGCCAGCTCAGCCGGGACACAGAATCAGCCCCAGCATTTT
>15|TRBJ2-7|once|TRBV9|TRBD1
CASSPRTGSKWEQYF
TGTGCCAGCAGCCCCCGGACAGGGTCGAAATGGGAGCAGTACTTC
>16|TRBJ2-3|-|TRBV7-3|TRBD2
CASSFLGGGSTDTQYF
TGTGCCAGCAGCTTCCTAGGCGGGGGGAGCACAGATACGCAGTATTTT